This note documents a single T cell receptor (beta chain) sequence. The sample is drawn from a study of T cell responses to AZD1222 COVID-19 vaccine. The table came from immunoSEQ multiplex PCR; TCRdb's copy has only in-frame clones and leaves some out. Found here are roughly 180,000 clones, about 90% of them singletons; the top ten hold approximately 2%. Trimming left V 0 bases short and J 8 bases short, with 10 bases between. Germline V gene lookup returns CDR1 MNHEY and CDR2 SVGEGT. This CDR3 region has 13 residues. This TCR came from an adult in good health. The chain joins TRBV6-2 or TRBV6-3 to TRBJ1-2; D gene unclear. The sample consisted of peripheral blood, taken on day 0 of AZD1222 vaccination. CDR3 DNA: TGTGCCAGCAGTTACTCGGCCTTTTTGGGCTACACCTTC. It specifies CASSYSAFLGYTF.